This T cell receptor beta chain was identified in a study of blood T cell repertoires in COVID-19. Study overall: Samples of COVID-19 (acute and convalescent) were obtained from the United States, Italy and Spain. T cells, B-cell-depleted T cells, or PBMCs provided the cDNA or gDNA that served as material.

In the source study's methods: Reference gene primer amplification yielded estimated nucleated cell counts. Clones were sequenced by immunoSEQ multiplex PCR, and TCRdb holds only the in-frame ones, with some missing. The V and J calls and the clone size are those of that table, but D and trimming were determined from the DNA. The table lists 170,000 or so clones, 80% to 90% of them singletons, with about 8.6% in the top ten. Germline-derived CDR1 and CDR2 are MDHEN and SYDVKM. The V and J ends lost 5 bases and 5 bases respectively, with 19 bases between them. The CDR3 is made up of 15 amino acids. Sequencing was performed on peripheral blood. This sequence was found in a man aged 50 to 60 with active or convalescent COVID-19. The chain employs TRBV28 and TRBJ2-7; D may be TRBD2 (5 bases). CDR3 protein: CASSPPIGSVNEQYF. The CDR3, as DNA: TGTGCCAGCAGTCCGCCAATAGGGAGTGTCAACGAGCAGTACTTC.